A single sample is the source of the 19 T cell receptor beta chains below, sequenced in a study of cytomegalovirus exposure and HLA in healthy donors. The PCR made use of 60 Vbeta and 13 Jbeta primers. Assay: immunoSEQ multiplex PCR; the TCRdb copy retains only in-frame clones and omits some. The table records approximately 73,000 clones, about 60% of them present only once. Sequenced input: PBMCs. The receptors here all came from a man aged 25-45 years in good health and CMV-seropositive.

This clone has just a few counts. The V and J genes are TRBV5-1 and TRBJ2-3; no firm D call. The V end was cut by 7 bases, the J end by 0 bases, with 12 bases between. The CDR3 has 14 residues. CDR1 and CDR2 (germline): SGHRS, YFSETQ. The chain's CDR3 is CASSRSLSTDTQYF. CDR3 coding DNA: TGCGCCAGCTCTAGGAGCCTTAGCACAGATACGCAGTATTTT.

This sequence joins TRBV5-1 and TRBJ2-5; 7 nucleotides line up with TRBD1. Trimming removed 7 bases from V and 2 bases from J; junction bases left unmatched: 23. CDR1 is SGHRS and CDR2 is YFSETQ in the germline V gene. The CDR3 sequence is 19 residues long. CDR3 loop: CASATARVSLGGPQETQYF. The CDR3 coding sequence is TGCGCCAGCGCCACCGCCAGAGTATCTTTAGGGGGCCCGCAAGAGACCCAGTACTTC. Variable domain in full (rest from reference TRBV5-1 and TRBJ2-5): KAGVTQTPRYLIKTRGQQVTLSCSPISGHRSVSWYQQTPGQGLQFLFEYFSETQRNKGNFPGRFSGRQFSNSRSEMNVSTLELGDSALYLCASATARVSLGGPQETQYFGPGTRLLVL.

In DNA form, the CDR3 reads TGTGCCAGCAGTGACTCCGTTCAGGGGCCCCAGCATTTT. Amino acids: CASSDSVQGPQHF. The chain links TRBV25-1 to TRBJ1-5; TRBD1 is a possible D gene (5 bases). V was clipped by 3 bases and J by 9 bases, with 12 bases between them. CDR3 length: 13 amino acids. CDR1 is MGHDK, CDR2 SYGVNS, per germline.

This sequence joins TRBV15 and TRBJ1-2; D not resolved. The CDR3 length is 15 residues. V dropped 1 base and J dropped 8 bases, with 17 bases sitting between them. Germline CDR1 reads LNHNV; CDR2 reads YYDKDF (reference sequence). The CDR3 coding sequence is TGTGCCACCAGCAGAGGGTCCGGATTCCCTAGGGGCTACACCTTC. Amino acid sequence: CATSRGSGFPRGYTF.

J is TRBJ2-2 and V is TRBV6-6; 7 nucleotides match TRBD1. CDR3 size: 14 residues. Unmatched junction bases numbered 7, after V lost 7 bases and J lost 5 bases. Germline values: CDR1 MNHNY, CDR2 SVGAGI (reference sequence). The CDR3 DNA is TGTGCCAGCACTTGGGGCAGGGGGACCGGGGAGCTGTTTTTT. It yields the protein CASTWGRGTGELFF.

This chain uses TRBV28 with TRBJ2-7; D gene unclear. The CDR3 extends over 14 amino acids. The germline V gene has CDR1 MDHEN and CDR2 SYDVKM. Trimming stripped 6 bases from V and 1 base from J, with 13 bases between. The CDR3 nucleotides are TGTGCCAGCAGGTCGCCGGGTAAATCCTACGAGCAGTACTTC. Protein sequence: CASRSPGKSYEQYF.

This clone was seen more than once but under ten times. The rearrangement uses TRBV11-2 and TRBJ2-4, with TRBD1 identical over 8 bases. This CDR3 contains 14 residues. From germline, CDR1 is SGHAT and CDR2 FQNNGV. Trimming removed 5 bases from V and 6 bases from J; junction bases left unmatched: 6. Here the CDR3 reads CASSEIGQGNIQYF. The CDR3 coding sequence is TGTGCCAGCAGCGAAATCGGACAGGGAAACATTCAGTACTTC.

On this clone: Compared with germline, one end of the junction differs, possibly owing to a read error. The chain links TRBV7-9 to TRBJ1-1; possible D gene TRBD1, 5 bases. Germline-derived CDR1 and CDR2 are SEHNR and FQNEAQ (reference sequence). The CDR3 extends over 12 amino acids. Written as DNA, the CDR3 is TGTTCCAGCAGCCTGGGGGGGAGTGAAGCTTTCTTT. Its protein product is CSSSLGGSEAFF.

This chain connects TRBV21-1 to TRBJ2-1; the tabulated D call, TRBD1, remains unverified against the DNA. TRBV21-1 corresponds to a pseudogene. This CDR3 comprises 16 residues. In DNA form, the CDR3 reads TGTGCCAGCAGCAAATTTGACAGGGGGCTTTGGAATGAGCAGTTCTTC. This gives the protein CASSKFDRGLWNEQFF.

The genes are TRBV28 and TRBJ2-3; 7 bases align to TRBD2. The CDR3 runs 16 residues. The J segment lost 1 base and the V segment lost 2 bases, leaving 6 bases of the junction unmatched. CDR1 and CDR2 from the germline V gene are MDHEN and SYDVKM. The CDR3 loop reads CASSLGGRLGTDTQYF. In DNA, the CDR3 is TGTGCCAGCAGTTTAGGCGGGAGACTGGGCACAGATACGCAGTATTTT. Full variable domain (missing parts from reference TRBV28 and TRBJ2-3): DVKVTQSSRYLVKRTGEKVFLECVQDMDHENMFWYRQDPGLGLRLIYFSYDVKMKEKGDIPEGYSVSREKKERFSLILESASTNQTSMYLCASSLGGRLGTDTQYFGPGTRLTVL.

The CDR3 nucleotides read TGTGCCTGGAACCCCGGGCAGGGGAATTCACCCCTCCACTTT. It translates to CAWNPGQGNSPLHF. V is TRBV30 and J is TRBJ1-6, with D perhaps matching TRBD1 (6 bases). V was shortened by 4 bases and J by 7 bases, with 14 bases between the two germline ends. CDR3 length: 14 residues. The germline gives CDR1 GTSNPN, CDR2 SVGIG (reference sequence).

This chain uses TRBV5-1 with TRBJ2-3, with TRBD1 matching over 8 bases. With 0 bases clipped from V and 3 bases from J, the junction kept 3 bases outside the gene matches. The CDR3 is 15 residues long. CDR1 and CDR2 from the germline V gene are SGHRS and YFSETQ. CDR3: CASSLEDRGTDTQYF. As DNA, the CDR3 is TGCGCCAGCAGCTTGGAAGACAGGGGAACAGATACGCAGTATTTT.

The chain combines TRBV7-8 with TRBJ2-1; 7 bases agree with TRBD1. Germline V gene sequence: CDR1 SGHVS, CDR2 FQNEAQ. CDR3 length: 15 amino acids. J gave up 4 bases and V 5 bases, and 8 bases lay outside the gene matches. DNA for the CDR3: TGTGCCAGCAGCGCGACCGGGGACAGATACAATGAGCAGTTCTTC. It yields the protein CASSATGDRYNEQFF.

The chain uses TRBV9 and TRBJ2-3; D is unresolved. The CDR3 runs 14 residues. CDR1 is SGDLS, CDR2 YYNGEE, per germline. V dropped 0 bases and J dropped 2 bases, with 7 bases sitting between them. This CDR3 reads CASSVGADTDTQYF. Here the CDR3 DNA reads TGTGCCAGCAGCGTAGGGGCCGACACAGATACGCAGTATTTT.

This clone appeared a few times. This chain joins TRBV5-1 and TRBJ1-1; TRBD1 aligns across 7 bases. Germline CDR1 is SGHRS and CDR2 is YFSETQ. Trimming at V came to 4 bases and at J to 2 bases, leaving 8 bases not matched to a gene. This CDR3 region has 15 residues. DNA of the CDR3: TGCGCCAGCAGCAAAAGGGACAGAAGCAACACTGAAGCTTTCTTT. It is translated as CASSKRDRSNTEAFF.

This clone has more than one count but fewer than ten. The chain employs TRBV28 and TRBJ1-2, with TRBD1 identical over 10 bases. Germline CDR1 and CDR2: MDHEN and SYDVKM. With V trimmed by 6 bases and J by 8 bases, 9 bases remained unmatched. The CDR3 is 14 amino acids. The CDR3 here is CASSRQGANWGYTF. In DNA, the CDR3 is TGTGCCAGCAGCAGACAGGGGGCGAACTGGGGCTACACCTTC.

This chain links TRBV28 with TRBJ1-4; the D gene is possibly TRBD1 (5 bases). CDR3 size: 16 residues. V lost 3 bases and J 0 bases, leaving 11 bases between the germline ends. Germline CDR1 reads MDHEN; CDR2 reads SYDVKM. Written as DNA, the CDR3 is TGTGCCAGCAGTTTCGGGGGTGGAGCAACTAATGAAAAACTGTTTTTT. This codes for CASSFGGGATNEKLFF. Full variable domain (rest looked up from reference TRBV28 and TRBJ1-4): DVKVTQSSRYLVKRTGEKVFLECVQDMDHENMFWYRQDPGLGLRLIYFSYDVKMKEKGDIPEGYSVSREKKERFSLILESASTNQTSMYLCASSFGGGATNEKLFFGSGTQLSVL.

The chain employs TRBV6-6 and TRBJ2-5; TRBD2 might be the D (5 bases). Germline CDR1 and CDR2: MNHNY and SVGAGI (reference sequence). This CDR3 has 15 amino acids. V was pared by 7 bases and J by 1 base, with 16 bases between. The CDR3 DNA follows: TGTGCCAGCACCCGGGGTGGTGCGATCCAAGAGACCCAGTACTTC. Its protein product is CASTRGGAIQETQYF.

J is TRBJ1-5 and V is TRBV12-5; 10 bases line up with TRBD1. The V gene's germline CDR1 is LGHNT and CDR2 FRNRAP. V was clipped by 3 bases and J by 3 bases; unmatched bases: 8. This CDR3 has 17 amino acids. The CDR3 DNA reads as TGTGCTAGTGGTTTACAAACCGGGACAGGGGTCAATCAGCCCCAGCATTTT. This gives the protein CASGLQTGTGVNQPQHF. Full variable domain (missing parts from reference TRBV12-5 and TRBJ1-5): DARVTQTPRHKVTEMGQEVTMRCQPILGHNTVFWYRQTMMQGLELLAYFRNRAPLDDSGMPKDRFSAEMPDATLATLKIQPSEPRDSAVYFCASGLQTGTGVNQPQHFGDGTRLSIL.